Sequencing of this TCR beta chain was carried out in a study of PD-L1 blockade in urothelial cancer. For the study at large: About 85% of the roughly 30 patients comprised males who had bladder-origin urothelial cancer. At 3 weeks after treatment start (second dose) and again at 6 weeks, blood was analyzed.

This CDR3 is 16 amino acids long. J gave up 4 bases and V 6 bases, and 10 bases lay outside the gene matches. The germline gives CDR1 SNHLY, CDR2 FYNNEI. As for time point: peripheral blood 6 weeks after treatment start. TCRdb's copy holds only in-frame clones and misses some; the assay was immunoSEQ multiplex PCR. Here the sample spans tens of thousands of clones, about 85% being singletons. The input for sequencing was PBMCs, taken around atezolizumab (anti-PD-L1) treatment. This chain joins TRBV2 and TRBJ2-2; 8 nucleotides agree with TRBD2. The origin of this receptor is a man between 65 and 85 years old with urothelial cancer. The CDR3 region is CASRRLTGGSTGELFF. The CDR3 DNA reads TGTGCCAGCAGGAGGTTGACGGGAGGGTCCACCGGGGAGCTGTTTTTT. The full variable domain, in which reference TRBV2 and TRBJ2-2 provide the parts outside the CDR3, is EPEVTQTPSHQVTQMGQEVILRCVPISNHLYFYWYRQILGQKVEFLVSFYNNEISEKSEIFDDQFSVERPDGSNFTLKIRSTKLEDSAMYFCASRRLTGGSTGELFFGEGSRLTVL.